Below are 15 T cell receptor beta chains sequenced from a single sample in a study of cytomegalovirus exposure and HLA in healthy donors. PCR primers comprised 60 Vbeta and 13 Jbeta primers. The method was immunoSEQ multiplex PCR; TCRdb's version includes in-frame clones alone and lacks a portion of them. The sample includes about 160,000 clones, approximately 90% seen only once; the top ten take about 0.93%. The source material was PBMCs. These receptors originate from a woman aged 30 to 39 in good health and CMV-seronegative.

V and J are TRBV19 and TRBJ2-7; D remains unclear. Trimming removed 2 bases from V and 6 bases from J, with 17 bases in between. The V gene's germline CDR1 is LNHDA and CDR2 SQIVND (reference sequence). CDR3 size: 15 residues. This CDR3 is CASSILNVGPSEQYF. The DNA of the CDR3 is TGTGCCAGTAGTATATTGAACGTGGGCCCCTCCGAGCAGTACTTC.

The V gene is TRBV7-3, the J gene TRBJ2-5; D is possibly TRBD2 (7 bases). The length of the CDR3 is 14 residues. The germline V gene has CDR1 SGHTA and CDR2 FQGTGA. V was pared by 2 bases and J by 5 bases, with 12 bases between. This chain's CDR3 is CASSLVGGRETQYF. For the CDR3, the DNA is TGTGCCAGCAGCTTAGTGGGGGGGCGCGAGACCCAGTACTTC.

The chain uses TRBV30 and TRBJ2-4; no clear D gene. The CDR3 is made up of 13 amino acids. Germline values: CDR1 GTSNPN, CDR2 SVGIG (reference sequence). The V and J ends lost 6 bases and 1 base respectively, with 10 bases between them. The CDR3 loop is CACERGAKNIQYF. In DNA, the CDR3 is TGTGCCTGCGAAAGAGGTGCCAAAAACATTCAGTACTTC.

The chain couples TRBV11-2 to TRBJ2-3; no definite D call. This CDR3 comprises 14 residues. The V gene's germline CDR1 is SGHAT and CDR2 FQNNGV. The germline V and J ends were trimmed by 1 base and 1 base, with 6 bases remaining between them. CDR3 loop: CASSLVVRTDTQYF. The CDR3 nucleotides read TGTGCCAGCAGCTTAGTAGTTCGCACAGATACGCAGTATTTT.

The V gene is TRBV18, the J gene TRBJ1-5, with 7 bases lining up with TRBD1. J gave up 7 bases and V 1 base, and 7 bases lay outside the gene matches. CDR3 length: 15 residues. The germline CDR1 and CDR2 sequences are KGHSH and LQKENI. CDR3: CASSPLGQAKQPQHF. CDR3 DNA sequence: TGTGCCAGCTCACCACTTGGACAGGCGAAACAGCCCCAGCATTTT.

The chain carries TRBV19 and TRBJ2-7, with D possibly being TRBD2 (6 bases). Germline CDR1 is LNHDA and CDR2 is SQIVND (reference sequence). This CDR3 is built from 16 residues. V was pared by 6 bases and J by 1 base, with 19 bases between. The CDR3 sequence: CASRRDGTRGSYEQYF. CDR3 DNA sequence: TGTGCCAGTAGGCGGGATGGGACCCGAGGATCCTACGAGCAGTACTTC.

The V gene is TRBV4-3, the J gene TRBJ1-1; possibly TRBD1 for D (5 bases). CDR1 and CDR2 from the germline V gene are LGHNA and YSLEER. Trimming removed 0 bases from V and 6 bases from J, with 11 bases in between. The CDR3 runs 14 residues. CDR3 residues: CASSQDGGLPEAFF. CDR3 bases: TGCGCCAGCAGCCAAGATGGGGGGTTACCTGAAGCTTTCTTT.

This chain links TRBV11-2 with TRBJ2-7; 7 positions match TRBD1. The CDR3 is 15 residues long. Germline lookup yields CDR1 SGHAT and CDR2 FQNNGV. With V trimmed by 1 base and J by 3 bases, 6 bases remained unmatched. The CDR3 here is CASSLGPGQYYEQYF. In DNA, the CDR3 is TGTGCCAGCAGCTTAGGGCCGGGACAGTACTACGAGCAGTACTTC.

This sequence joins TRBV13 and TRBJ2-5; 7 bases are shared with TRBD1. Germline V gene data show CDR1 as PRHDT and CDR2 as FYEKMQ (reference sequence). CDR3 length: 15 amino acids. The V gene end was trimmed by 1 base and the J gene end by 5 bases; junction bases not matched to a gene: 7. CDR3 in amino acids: CASSLVTGKLETQYF. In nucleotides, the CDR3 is TGTGCCAGCAGCTTAGTGACAGGGAAATTGGAGACCCAGTACTTC.

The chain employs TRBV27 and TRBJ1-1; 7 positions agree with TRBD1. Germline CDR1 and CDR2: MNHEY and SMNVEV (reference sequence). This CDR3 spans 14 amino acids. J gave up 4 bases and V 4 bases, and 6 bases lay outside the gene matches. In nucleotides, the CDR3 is TGTGCCAGCAGTTGGCAGGGGGTGGTCACTGAAGCTTTCTTT. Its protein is CASSWQGVVTEAFF.

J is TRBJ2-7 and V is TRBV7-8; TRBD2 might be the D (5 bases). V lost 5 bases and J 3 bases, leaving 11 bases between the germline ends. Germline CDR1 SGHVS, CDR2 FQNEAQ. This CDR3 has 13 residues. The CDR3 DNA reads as TGTGCCAGCAGCGATGGACTGAGCTACGAGCAGTACTTC. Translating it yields CASSDGLSYEQYF.

CDR3 protein: CASSYSGNSYEQYF. CDR3 nucleotides: TGTGCCAGCAGTTACTCCGGGAACTCCTACGAGCAGTACTTC. The chain employs TRBV6-5 and TRBJ2-7, with D possibly matching TRBD2 (5 bases). Per germline, CDR1 MNHEY and CDR2 SVGAGI. The CDR3 spans 14 residues. V lost 0 bases and J lost 0, with 6 bases in between.

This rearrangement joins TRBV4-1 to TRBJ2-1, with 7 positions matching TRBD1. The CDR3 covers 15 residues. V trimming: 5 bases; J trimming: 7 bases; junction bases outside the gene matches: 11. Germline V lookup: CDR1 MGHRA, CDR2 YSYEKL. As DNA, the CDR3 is TGCGCCAGCAGCTACTGGACAGGAGAGTTGAATGAGCAGTTCTTC. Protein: CASSYWTGELNEQFF.

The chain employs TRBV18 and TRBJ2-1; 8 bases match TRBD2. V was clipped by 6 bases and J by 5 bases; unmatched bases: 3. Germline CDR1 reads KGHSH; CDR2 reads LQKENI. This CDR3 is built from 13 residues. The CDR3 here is CASSELADNEQFF. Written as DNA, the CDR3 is TGTGCCAGCTCGGAACTAGCGGACAATGAGCAGTTCTTC.

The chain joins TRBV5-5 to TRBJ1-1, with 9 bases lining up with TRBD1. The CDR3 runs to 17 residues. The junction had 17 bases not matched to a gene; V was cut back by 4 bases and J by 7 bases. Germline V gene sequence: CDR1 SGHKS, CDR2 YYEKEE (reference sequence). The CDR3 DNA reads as TGTGCCAGCAGCCCTACAGGGGGCCCACCATTAGGGTATGAAGCTTTCTTT. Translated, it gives CASSPTGGPPLGYEAFF.